The rows below give T cell receptor beta chains drawn from one sample of a study of blood T cell repertoires in COVID-19. TCRdb keeps only in-frame clones here, not all; method: immunoSEQ multiplex PCR. The table has roughly 87,000 clones, 70% to 90% seen once. The specimen was peripheral blood. Receptors were obtained from a man in his forties or fifties with acute or convalescent COVID-19. CDR3s include the opening cysteine and the closing phenylalanine or tryptophan. Fields, in order: D gene, CDR3 length, clone size, J gene, V gene, CDR3 DNA, CDR3 protein. A D gene is named only where the DNA matches it firmly. Size is omitted from some rows. Given values are once, few, many or a class for expanded clones.

-	15	-	TRBJ1-3	TRBV4-2	TGTGCCAGCAGCCAGCCGGGAGGCTCTGGAAACACCATATATTTT	CASSQPGGSGNTIYF
TRBD1	11	-	TRBJ2-7	TRBV20-1	TGCAGTGCTAGACAGGGGGAGGAGCAGTACTTC	CSARQGEEQYF
-	15	-	TRBJ1-4	TRBV3-1/TRBV3-2	TGTGCCAGCAGCCGTACGGGGGTAGGTTATGAAAAACTGTTTTTT	CASSRTGVGYEKLFF
-	15	-	TRBJ2-1	TRBV9	TGTGCCAGCAGCGTAGCCGGGATCTCCTACAATGAGCAGTTCTTC	CASSVAGISYNEQFF
TRBD1	17	-	TRBJ1-5	TRBV3-1/TRBV3-2	TGTGCCAGCAGCCACCCTTCCGGGACAGGGGCCGATCAGCCCCAGCATTTT	CASSHPSGTGADQPQHF
TRBD1	15	once	TRBJ2-5	TRBV9	TGTGCCAGCAGCGGAACCGGGACAGGGGTCGAGACCCAGTACTTC	CASSGTGTGVETQYF
TRBD1	14	-	TRBJ2-7	TRBV6-5	TGTGCCAGCAGTTACACAGGGGTCTCCTACGAGCAGTACTTC	CASSYTGVSYEQYF
TRBD2	15	once	TRBJ2-1	TRBV27	TGTGCCAGCAGTTTACGGGGGGGGTGGAGTAATGAGCAGTTCTTC	CASSLRGGWSNEQFF
TRBD1	14	-	TRBJ1-6	TRBV3-1/TRBV3-2	TGTGCCAGCAGCCTGTGGGACAGGGGTTCACCCCTCCACTTT	CASSLWDRGSPLHF
TRBD2	15	-	TRBJ2-5	TRBV11-2	TGTGCCAGCAGCTTCGTTAGCGGGGGGGTGGAGACCCAGTACTTC	CASSFVSGGVETQYF
-	15	-	TRBJ2-5	TRBV6-2/TRBV6-3	TGTGCCAGCAGTAACATTGGACACGAGGAAGAGACCCAGTACTTC	CASSNIGHEEETQYF
TRBD1	17	-	TRBJ2-2	TRBV11-3	TGTGCCAGCAGCTTACCATTTCGACAGGGGGGTACCGGGGAGCTGTTTTTT	CASSLPFRQGGTGELFF
-	14	-	TRBJ1-1	TRBV11-2	TGTGCCAGCACCCCTGGGCAGGCGAACACTGAAGCTTTCTTT	CASTPGQANTEAFF
-	15	-	TRBJ1-5	TRBV6-2/TRBV6-3	TGTGCCAGCAGTTACAGGGAGAATAGCAATCAGCCCCAGCATTTT	CASSYRENSNQPQHF
TRBD1	13	-	TRBJ1-5	TRBV9	TGTGCCAGCAGCGGGACAGGGGATCAGCCCCAGCATTTT	CASSGTGDQPQHF
TRBD1	15	many	TRBJ2-2	TRBV11-3	TGTGCCAGCAGCCCGTCAGGGGGAAACACCGGGGAGCTGTTTTTT	CASSPSGGNTGELFF
-	13	-	TRBJ1-4	TRBV11-2	TGTGCCAGCAGCTTTGCAGATAATGAAAAACTGTTTTTT	CASSFADNEKLFF
TRBD1	14	-	TRBJ1-2	TRBV27	TGTGCCAGCAGTACAGGGACAGAGCACTATGGCTACACCTTC	CASSTGTEHYGYTF
TRBD2	14	-	TRBJ2-3	TRBV9	TGTGCCAGCAGCGTCCGACTAGCTGCAGATACGCAGTATTTT	CASSVRLAADTQYF
-	15	-	TRBJ1-6	TRBV7-8	TGTGCCAGCAGCTTAGTTGGCCCATATAATTCACCCCTCCACTTT	CASSLVGPYNSPLHF
TRBD1	15	-	TRBJ1-2	TRBV30	TGTGCCTGGGAATACGGACAGGGGGGACAGGCTGGCTACACCTTC	CAWEYGQGGQAGYTF
TRBD1	14	-	TRBJ2-2	TRBV29-1	TGCAGCGTTGAGGACAGGGGGCTTATCGGGGAGCTGTTTTTT	CSVEDRGLIGELFF
-	11	-	TRBJ1-1	TRBV24-1	TGTGCCACCCAGGGGAACACTGAAGCTTTCTTT	CATQGNTEAFF
TRBD1	17	-	TRBJ1-6	TRBV12-5	TGTGCTAGTGGTTCCAGGGGGCAGAGCTCCTATAATTCACCCCTCCACTTT	CASGSRGQSSYNSPLHF
-	16	-	TRBJ2-3	TRBV9	TGTGCCAGCAGCGTATTTGACAGATCGATCACAGATACGCAGTATTTT	CASSVFDRSITDTQYF
TRBD1	14	-	TRBJ1-2	TRBV5-4	TGTGCCAGCAGCTTGGTGGGACAGGATTATGGCTACACCTTC	CASSLVGQDYGYTF
-	13	few	TRBJ2-7	TRBV5-4	TGTGCCAGCAGCTCATTCGGGTTTTACGAGCAGTACTTC	CASSSFGFYEQYF
-	13	-	TRBJ1-5	TRBV25-1	TGTGCCAGCAGTACAGGGTTAGGTCAGCCCCAGCATTTT	CASSTGLGQPQHF
-	15	once	TRBJ1-2	TRBV5-6	TGTGCCAGCAGCCCACCGGGATCCGCTAACTATGGCTACACCTTC	CASSPPGSANYGYTF
-	13	-	TRBJ1-4	TRBV30	TGTGCCTGGAGTCGAGGGGAGGTAGAAAAACTGTTTTTT	CAWSRGEVEKLFF
TRBD1	13	-	TRBJ1-1	TRBV11-2	TGTGCCAGCAGCCAGGACAGGGAGACTGAAGCTTTCTTT	CASSQDRETEAFF
-	11	-	TRBJ2-7	TRBV19	TGTGCCACCCGAGGGACAACCGAGCAGTACTTC	CATRGTTEQYF
TRBD1	14	-	TRBJ1-1	TRBV30	TGTGCCTGGAGGGACAGGGGGCTGAAAACTGAAGCTTTCTTT	CAWRDRGLKTEAFF
TRBD1	16	-	TRBJ2-1	TRBV11-3	TGTGCCAGCAGCTCTCGGACAGGGGGCCTCTACAATGAGCAGTTCTTC	CASSSRTGGLYNEQFF
-	12	-	TRBJ2-7	TRBV5-1	TGCGCCAGCACCGGGTCCCAGAACGAGCAGTACTTC	CASTGSQNEQYF
TRBD1	16	-	TRBJ1-3	TRBV6-6	TGTGCCAGCAGTTCCGGAGACAGGGGCGCTGGAAACACCATATATTTT	CASSSGDRGAGNTIYF
-	13	-	TRBJ2-7	TRBV2	TGTGCCAGCAGTGCAGGTTTTGCCTACGAGCAGTACTTC	CASSAGFAYEQYF
TRBD1	15	-	TRBJ1-5	TRBV6-6	TGTGCCAGCAGTTATAAAGGAGGGGGCGGCCAGCCCCAGCATTTT	CASSYKGGGGQPQHF
-	16	once	TRBJ1-6	TRBV4-2	TGTGCCAGCAGCCAGACCACGACAGAGCCTAGTTCACCCCTCCACTTT	CASSQTTTEPSSPLHF
TRBD1	16	many	TRBJ2-1	TRBV9	TGTGCCAGCAGCCTGGCCCGGGACAGGGCGTACAATGAGCAGTTCTTC	CASSLARDRAYNEQFF
TRBD2	15	-	TRBJ2-3	TRBV30	TGTGCCTGGAGTGTTAGCGGGAGTAGTACAGATACGCAGTATTTT	CAWSVSGSSTDTQYF
-	14	-	TRBJ2-3	TRBV6-5	TGTGCCAGCAGTTACAGACAGCACACAGATACGCAGTATTTT	CASSYRQHTDTQYF
-	16	-	TRBJ2-5	TRBV25-1	TGTGCCAGCGCGACTCGGGACATCGGGCTCGGGGAGACCCAGTACTTC	CASATRDIGLGETQYF
-	12	-	TRBJ1-3	TRBV20-1	TGCAGTGCTAGTAGAGCTGGAAACACCATATATTTT	CSASRAGNTIYF
TRBD1	14	-	TRBJ1-2	TRBV6-5	TGTGCCAGCAGTTACTCCAGGGGGGTCTATGGCTACACCTTC	CASSYSRGVYGYTF
-	13	-	TRBJ1-1	TRBV19	TGTGCCAGTAGTCTTTTCGGGGGGACTGAAGCTTTCTTT	CASSLFGGTEAFF
-	17	-	TRBJ1-2	TRBV21-1	-	CASSKERGFGQGSGYTF
-	16	-	TRBJ2-5	TRBV11-2	TGTGCCAGCAGCTTAGAGAAGACGGGAGTGCGAGAGACCCAGTACTTC	CASSLEKTGVRETQYF
TRBD1	14	-	TRBJ2-7	TRBV18	TGTGCCAGCTCGCCCGGGACAGGGATATACGAGCAGTACTTC	CASSPGTGIYEQYF
-	13	once	TRBJ2-5	TRBV6-5	TGTGCCAGCAGTTACGCTCAGGGAGAGACCCAGTACTTC	CASSYAQGETQYF